This is a list of T cell receptor beta chains from one sample in a study of glioma-infiltrating T cells. One entry per CDR3 protein, called by TCRdb with MiXCR from the multiplex PCR reads. This sample has about 110,000 distinct CDR3 sequences, with about 25% found just once. Sequenced sample: glioma tissue, nonneoplastic brain tissue, or PBMCs (not recorded which). All receptors come from a human donor with low-grade glioma or glioblastoma, undergoing nonglioma brain surgery, or in good health (not recorded which). Each CDR3 is given with its conserved first and last residue. The order of the fields is clone size, J gene, V gene, D gene, CDR3 DNA, CDR3 protein. D genes are given only for firm matches. Clone sizes are given selectively: once, few, many, or a class where the clone is expanded.

many | TRBJ2-5 | TRBV15 | - | TGTGCCACCAGCAGGAGGGGGACACAAGAGACCCAGTACTTC | CATSRRGTQETQYF
many | TRBJ1-2 | TRBV4-3 | - | TGCGCCAGCAGCTCGGAGGGGCGAAATGGCTACACCTTC | CASSSEGRNGYTF
many | TRBJ2-1 | TRBV28 | - | TGTGCCAGCGCACGGACGCCAGCCACCTACAATGAGCAGTTCTTC | CASARTPATYNEQFF
many | TRBJ2-7 | TRBV7-2 | - | TGTGCCAGCAGCTTAGGTCGTCTAGGGACACTGTCCTACGAGCAGTACTTC | CASSLGRLGTLSYEQYF
many | TRBJ1-1 | TRBV20-1 | TRBD1 | TGCAGTGCTAGCCGGGGGGACAGGGCGAACACTGAAGCTTTCTTT | CSASRGDRANTEAFF
many | TRBJ2-5 | TRBV12-3/TRBV12-4 | - | TGTGCCAGCAGTTTTATTCGCGAGACCCAGTACTTC | CASSFIRETQYF
- | TRBJ1-1 | TRBV6-1 | - | TGTGCCAGCATGGACCGGGGAACCACTGAAGCTTTCTTT | CASMDRGTTEAFF
many | TRBJ2-5 | TRBV24-1 | TRBD1 | TGTGCCACCAGTGATAGGGGCAGGGGGCAAGAGACCCAGTACTTC | CATSDRGRGQETQYF
many | TRBJ1-1 | TRBV6-6 | TRBD1 | TGTGCCAGCAGTTACCGGACAGGGTATGCTTTCTTT | CASSYRTGYAFF
few | TRBJ2-1 | TRBV18 | - | TGTGCCAGCTCACCAATCAGCGGTTCGGACAATGAGCAGTTCTTC | CASSPISGSDNEQFF
many | TRBJ1-1 | TRBV6-6 | - | TGTGCCAGCAGTTACAGGCGTGAAGCTTTCTTT | CASSYRREAFF
many | TRBJ2-1 | TRBV7-3 | - | TGTGCCAGCACCCTAGTGGGACTTCACAATGAGCAGTTCTTC | CASTLVGLHNEQFF
many | TRBJ1-3 | TRBV20-1 | TRBD1 | TGCAGTGCTAGCCCTGACAGGGGACCAGGTGGAAACACCATATATTTT | CSASPDRGPGGNTIYF
few | TRBJ2-1 | TRBV5-4 | TRBD2 | TGTGCCAGCAGCCCGACTAGCGGGAGCCCCTACAATGAGCAGTTCTTC | CASSPTSGSPYNEQFF
many | TRBJ2-7 | TRBV28 | TRBD2 | TGTGCCAGCAGTCCCAGACTAGCGGGACCCTACGAGCAGTACTTC | CASSPRLAGPYEQYF
many | TRBJ2-7 | TRBV7-9 | TRBD1 | TGTGCCAGCAGCCTCCACCGGGACAGGGGGTTCTACGAGCAGTACTTC | CASSLHRDRGFYEQYF
few | TRBJ2-5 | TRBV5-6 | - | TGTGCCAGCAGCTTGGGAGCAGGACCTCAAGAGACCCAGTACTTC | CASSLGAGPQETQYF
many | TRBJ1-6 | TRBV10-3 | - | TGTGCCATCAGTGAGTTAGGACCTTACTATAATTCACCCCTCCACTTT | CAISELGPYYNSPLHF
- | TRBJ2-7 | TRBV7-6 | TRBD2 | TGTGCCAGCAGCTTAGACCTAGCGGGCCACGTCTCCTACAACGAGCAGTACTTC | CASSLDLAGHVSYNEQYF
- | TRBJ2-5 | TRBV27 | - | TGTGCCAGCAGTTGGTGGGGAAGGTGGGGGGAGGAATCTAACGTAAAAGAGACCCAGTACTTC | CASSWWGRWGEESNVKETQYF
once | TRBJ2-7 | TRBV9 | - | TGTGCCAGCACCGTATACCCCGCCAGAGGCCCATCCTACGAGCAGTACTTC | CASTVYPARGPSYEQYF
many | TRBJ2-1 | TRBV29-1 | - | TGCAGCGTTGAATCTGTGGGTGACAATGAGCAGTTCTTC | CSVESVGDNEQFF
- | TRBJ1-1 | TRBV6-2/TRBV6-3 | TRBD1 | TGTGCCAGCAGTTACCAGGGGGCTAACACTGAAGCTTTCTTT | CASSYQGANTEAFF
many | TRBJ1-1 | TRBV7-9 | - | TGTGCCAGCAGCTTAGCCGCGAACACTGAAGCTTTCTTT | CASSLAANTEAFF
- | TRBJ1-1 | TRBV6-1 | TRBD1 | TGTGCCAGCAGCACCGACAGGGGCGGAGGGAACACTGAAGCTTTCTTT | CASSTDRGGGNTEAFF
- | TRBJ2-1 | TRBV29-1 | TRBD2 | TGCAGCGTTGCGGGACGGGAGGGCCGAAGTCCCTACAATGAGAAGTTCTTC | CSVAGREGRSPYNEKFF
many | TRBJ1-1 | TRBV7-9 | TRBD1 | TGTGCCAGCAGCCCTCAGGGGGAAACTGAAGCTTTCTTT | CASSPQGETEAFF
- | TRBJ2-5 | TRBV29-1 | - | TGCAGCGTTGAAGGCCCCCGAGAGATAGAGACCCAGTACTTC | CSVEGPREIETQYF
many | TRBJ2-7 | TRBV4-1 | - | TGCGCCAGCAGCCAAGCGGCTAGCGTATACTACGAGCAGTACTTC | CASSQAASVYYEQYF
- | TRBJ2-7 | TRBV5-1 | - | TGCGCCAGCAGAAACCAGGACGCATCCTCCTACGAGCAGTACTTC | CASRNQDASSYEQYF
once | TRBJ1-5 | TRBV7-9 | TRBD1 | TGTGCCAGCAGGGGGACAGGGGGAAGCAATAAGCCCCAGCATTTT | CASRGTGGSNKPQHF
many | TRBJ1-2 | TRBV5-6 | - | TGTGCCAGCAGCTTCAATCAGCCCTCCTATGGCTACACCTTC | CASSFNQPSYGYTF
- | TRBJ2-1 | TRBV6-1 | TRBD1 | TGTTCCCGTGCAGGGGGCCACTTTAATGAGCAGATCTTC | CSRAGGHFNEQIF